This is a list of T cell receptor beta chains from one sample in a study of T cells in Graves' hyperthyroidism and ophthalmopathy. TCRdb re-called the multiplex PCR reads with MiXCR, one entry per CDR3 protein. This sample has some 690,000 distinct CDR3 sequences, with roughly a sixth found just once. What was sequenced was blood. The source is a man over 45 with Graves' hyperthyroidism. The CDR3 runs from the conserved cysteine through the conserved F or W. The D gene is left open where the match is weak. Size tells how often a clone was seen (once, few, many) or the class of an expanded clone, and some rows leave it out.

d_call: -; j_call: TRBJ1-5; clone_size: -; cdr3_length: 16; v_call: TRBV4-3; cdr3_aa: CASSQDMIQFNQPQHF; cdr3_nt: TGCGCCAGCAGCCAAGATATGATCCAGTTCAATCAGCCCCAGCATTTT
d_call: -; j_call: TRBJ2-3; clone_size: -; cdr3_length: 11; v_call: TRBV30; cdr3_aa: CAWGIPDTQYF; cdr3_nt: TGTGCCTGGGGTATCCCAGATACGCAGTATTTT
d_call: TRBD1; j_call: TRBJ2-7; clone_size: many; cdr3_length: 12; v_call: TRBV7-2; cdr3_aa: CASSFTGAEQYF; cdr3_nt: TGTGCCAGCAGCTTCACAGGGGCCGAGCAGTACTTC
d_call: -; j_call: TRBJ1-5; clone_size: many; cdr3_length: 15; v_call: TRBV7-8; cdr3_aa: CASSPVGREDQPQHF; cdr3_nt: TGTGCCAGCAGCCCCGTGGGCAGGGAAGATCAGCCCCAGCATTTT
d_call: TRBD2; j_call: TRBJ2-7; clone_size: many; cdr3_length: 16; v_call: TRBV11-1; cdr3_aa: CASSLVKVAGFYEQYF; cdr3_nt: TGTGCCAGCAGCTTAGTAAAGGTAGCGGGCTTCTACGAGCAGTACTTC
d_call: -; j_call: TRBJ1-1; clone_size: many; cdr3_length: 15; v_call: TRBV6-1; cdr3_aa: CASSPSLAGLREAFF; cdr3_nt: TGTGCCAGCAGTCCATCTCTGGCAGGGCTTCGTGAAGCTTTCTTT
d_call: TRBD1; j_call: TRBJ1-1; clone_size: -; cdr3_length: 14; v_call: TRBV25-1; cdr3_aa: CASIPGQESTEAFF; cdr3_nt: TGTGCCAGCATACCGGGACAGGAAAGCACTGAAGCTTTCTTT
d_call: TRBD1; j_call: TRBJ2-1; clone_size: -; cdr3_length: 14; v_call: TRBV29-1; cdr3_aa: CSLARDRDYNEQFF; cdr3_nt: TGCAGCCTTGCCCGGGACAGGGACTACAATGAGCAGTTCTTC
d_call: TRBD2; j_call: TRBJ2-6; clone_size: many; cdr3_length: 17; v_call: TRBV28; cdr3_aa: CASTPAGAPSGANVLTF; cdr3_nt: TGTGCCAGCACCCCAGCGGGAGCTCCCTCTGGGGCCAACGTCCTGACTTTC
d_call: -; j_call: TRBJ2-2; clone_size: -; cdr3_length: 13; v_call: TRBV14; cdr3_aa: CASSQIHTGELFF; cdr3_nt: TGTGCCAGCAGCCAAATACACACCGGGGAGCTGTTTTTT
d_call: -; j_call: TRBJ1-2; clone_size: -; cdr3_length: 12; v_call: TRBV12-3/TRBV12-4; cdr3_aa: CASSHGGGGYTF; cdr3_nt: TGTGCCAGCAGCCACGGTGGGGGCGGCTACACCTTC
d_call: -; j_call: TRBJ1-1; clone_size: many; cdr3_length: 12; v_call: TRBV28; cdr3_aa: CASRAGSTEAFF; cdr3_nt: TGTGCCAGCAGAGCAGGTAGCACTGAAGCTTTCTTT
d_call: TRBD2; j_call: TRBJ2-5; clone_size: many; cdr3_length: 15; v_call: TRBV3-1; cdr3_aa: CASSQASGRFETQYF; cdr3_nt: TGTGCCAGCAGCCAAGCAAGCGGGAGGTTTGAGACCCAGTACTTC
d_call: TRBD1; j_call: TRBJ1-2; clone_size: -; cdr3_length: 15; v_call: TRBV5-4; cdr3_aa: CASSSGQGGHRGYTF; cdr3_nt: TGTGCCAGCAGCTCTGGACAGGGGGGTCATCGGGGCTACACCTTC
d_call: TRBD2; j_call: TRBJ2-7; clone_size: many; cdr3_length: 15; v_call: TRBV6-2/TRBV6-3; cdr3_aa: CASSNRLASSYEQYF; cdr3_nt: TGTGCCAGCAGTAACCGACTAGCAAGCTCCTACGAGCAGTACTTC
d_call: TRBD2; j_call: TRBJ2-7; clone_size: few; cdr3_length: 15; v_call: TRBV7-8; cdr3_aa: CASSLAGGTSYEQYF; cdr3_nt: TGTGCCAGCAGCTTAGCGGGGGGGACCTCCTACGAGCAGTACTTC
d_call: -; j_call: TRBJ2-7; clone_size: -; cdr3_length: 12; v_call: TRBV12-3/TRBV12-4; cdr3_aa: CASSRGLARQYF; cdr3_nt: TGTGCCAGCAGCCGCGGGCTAGCGAGGCAGTACTTC
d_call: TRBD1; j_call: TRBJ2-2; clone_size: -; cdr3_length: 15; v_call: TRBV11-3; cdr3_aa: CASSYTGDDTGELFF; cdr3_nt: TGTGCCAGCAGCTATACAGGGGACGACACCGGGGAGCTGTTTTTT
d_call: TRBD1; j_call: TRBJ1-5; clone_size: few; cdr3_length: 17; v_call: TRBV20-1; cdr3_aa: CSARDIRQGWDNQPQHF; cdr3_nt: TGCAGTGCTAGAGACATTAGACAGGGATGGGACAATCAGCCCCAGCATTTT
d_call: -; j_call: TRBJ2-2; clone_size: -; cdr3_length: 13; v_call: TRBV19; cdr3_aa: CASSIPPSGELFF; cdr3_nt: TGTGCCAGTAGTATTCCCCCCTCCGGGGAGCTGTTTTTT
d_call: TRBD2; j_call: TRBJ2-2; clone_size: many; cdr3_length: 17; v_call: TRBV2; cdr3_aa: CASSGFLAGARTGELFF; cdr3_nt: TGTGCCAGCAGTGGGTTCCTAGCGGGAGCGCGAACCGGGGAGCTGTTTTTT
d_call: -; j_call: TRBJ2-7; clone_size: -; cdr3_length: 17; v_call: TRBV7-2; cdr3_aa: CASSPSGGAGHGLEQYF; cdr3_nt: TGTGCCAGCAGCCCCTCCGGCGGTGCGGGACATGGGCTCGAGCAGTACTTC
d_call: TRBD2; j_call: TRBJ2-2; clone_size: few; cdr3_length: 16; v_call: TRBV9; cdr3_aa: CASSVVGGQNTGELFF; cdr3_nt: TGTGCCAGCAGCGTAGTGGGAGGGCAGAACACCGGGGAGCTGTTTTTT
d_call: -; j_call: TRBJ2-6; clone_size: many; cdr3_length: 16; v_call: TRBV2; cdr3_aa: CASSPAGPSGANVLTF; cdr3_nt: TGTGCCAGCAGTCCGGCGGGCCCCTCTGGGGCCAACGTCCTGACTTTC
d_call: TRBD2; j_call: TRBJ2-3; clone_size: -; cdr3_length: 18; v_call: TRBV20-1; cdr3_aa: CSANTDRGTSGRVDTQYF; cdr3_nt: TGCAGTGCTAACACGGACAGGGGTACTAGCGGGAGGGTGGATACGCAGTATTTT
d_call: TRBD1; j_call: TRBJ2-5; clone_size: many; cdr3_length: 15; v_call: TRBV18; cdr3_aa: CASLRPGQAIETQYF; cdr3_nt: TGTGCCAGCCTTCGGCCGGGACAGGCAATAGAGACCCAGTACTTC